This T cell receptor beta chain was identified in a study of T cell clonality in common variable immunodeficiency. V was clipped by 8 bases and J by 4 bases, with 17 bases between them. This CDR3 has 14 amino acids. Germline CDR1 reads SEHNR; CDR2 reads FQNEAQ (reference sequence). This clone has a count of ten or more. The CDR3 end falls 3 residues outside the read, so it is completed with the germline J gene. Clones were read by immunoSEQ multiplex PCR, and TCRdb kept only the in-frame ones, dropping some. This sample comprises under 65,000 clones, none seen once only. Sequenced sample: peripheral blood mononuclear cells. The chain joins TRBV7-9 to TRBJ1-1; D is uncertain. The clonotype comes from a person between 18 and 69 years old in good health. CDR3 DNA (partial): TGTGCCAGCTCCCTACAGAGCGGTGGCACTGAA. Protein product: CASSLQSGGTE. The full CDR3 is CASSLQSGGTEAFF.